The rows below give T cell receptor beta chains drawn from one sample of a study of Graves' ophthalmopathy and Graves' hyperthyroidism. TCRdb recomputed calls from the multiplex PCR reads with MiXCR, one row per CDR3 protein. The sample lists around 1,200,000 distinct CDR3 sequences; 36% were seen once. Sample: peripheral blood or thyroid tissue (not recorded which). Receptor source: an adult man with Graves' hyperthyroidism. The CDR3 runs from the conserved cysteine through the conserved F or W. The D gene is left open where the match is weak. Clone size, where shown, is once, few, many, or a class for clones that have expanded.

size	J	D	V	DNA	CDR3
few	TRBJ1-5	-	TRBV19	TGTGCCAGTAGGGGCCAATCGGCTGGTCGGGTACGGAGGTTCAATCAGCCCCAGCATTTT	CASRGQSAGRVRRFNQPQHF
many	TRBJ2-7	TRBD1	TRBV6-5	TGTGCCAGCAGTGGAAGGGACAGTCCGCTTGTGCAGTACTTC	CASSGRDSPLVQYF
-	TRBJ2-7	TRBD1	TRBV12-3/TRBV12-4	TGTGCCAGCAGCCCGACAGGGCAATACTACGAGCAGTACTTC	CASSPTGQYYEQYF
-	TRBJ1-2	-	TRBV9	TGTGCCAGCAGCCCACGAGGCGGGGGGGCCTATGGCTACACCTTC	CASSPRGGGAYGYTF
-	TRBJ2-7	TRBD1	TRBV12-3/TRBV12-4	TGTGCCAGCAGAATCTCGGGACAGGGGTACGAGCAGTACTTC	CASRISGQGYEQYF
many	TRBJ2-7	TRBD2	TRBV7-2	TGTGCCAGCAGCCTGCGGGAGGGCCTCACCTACGAGCAGTACTTC	CASSLREGLTYEQYF
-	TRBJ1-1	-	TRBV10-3	TGTGCCATCAGTGATATGGGGACCTCTGAAGCTTTCTTT	CAISDMGTSEAFF
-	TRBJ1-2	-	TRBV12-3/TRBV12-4	TGTGCCAGCAGGGGTCTGGGGAGTGCTAACTATGGCTACACCTTC	CASRGLGSANYGYTF
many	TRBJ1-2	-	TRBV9	TGTGCCAGCAGCGTAGCAACAGGGACTAACTATGGCTACACCTTC	CASSVATGTNYGYTF
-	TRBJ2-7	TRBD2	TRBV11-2	TGTGCCAGCAGCTTACATTCTAGCGGGCCTGGGGAGCAGTACTTC	CASSLHSSGPGEQYF
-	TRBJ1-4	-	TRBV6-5	TGTGCCAGCACAAGCTCAAATGAAAAACTGTTTTTT	CASTSSNEKLFF
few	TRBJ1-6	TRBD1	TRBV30	TGTGCCTGGAGAGCGGACAGGGGAATTAGTTCACCCCTCCACTTT	CAWRADRGISSPLHF
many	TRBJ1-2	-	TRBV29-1	TGCAGCGTTAAGAGGCGCCCGGGGGCGCAGGACTATGGCTACACCTTC	CSVKRRPGAQDYGYTF
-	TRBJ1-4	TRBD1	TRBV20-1	TGCAGTGCTAGAGTCCGGGACAGGGGAAGCGAAAAACTGTTTTTT	CSARVRDRGSEKLFF
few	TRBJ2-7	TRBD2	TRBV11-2	TGTGCCAGCAGATCAAATGACCAGCGGGAGTTTTTCGAGCAGTACTTC	CASRSNDQREFFEQYF
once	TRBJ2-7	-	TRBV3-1	TGTGCCAGCAGTCTACAGGGAGCCGGATTTAACGAGCAGTACTTC	CASSLQGAGFNEQYF